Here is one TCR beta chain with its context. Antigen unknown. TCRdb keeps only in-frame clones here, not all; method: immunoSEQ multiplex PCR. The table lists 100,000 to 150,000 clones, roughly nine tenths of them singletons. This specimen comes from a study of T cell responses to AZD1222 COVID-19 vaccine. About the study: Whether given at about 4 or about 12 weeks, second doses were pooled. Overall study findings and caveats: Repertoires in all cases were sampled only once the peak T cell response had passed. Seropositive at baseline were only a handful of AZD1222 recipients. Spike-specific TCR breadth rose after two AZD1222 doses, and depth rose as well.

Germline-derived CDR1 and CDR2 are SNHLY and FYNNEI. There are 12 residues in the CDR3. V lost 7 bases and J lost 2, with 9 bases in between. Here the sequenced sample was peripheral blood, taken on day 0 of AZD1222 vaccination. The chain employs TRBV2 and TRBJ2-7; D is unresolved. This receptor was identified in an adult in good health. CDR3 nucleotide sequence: TGTGCCAGCAATGGGAATACCTACGAGCAGTACTTC. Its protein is CASNGNTYEQYF.